These 25 T cell receptor beta chains originate from one sample sequenced in a study of T cell responses to AZD1222 COVID-19 vaccine. The protocol was immunoSEQ multiplex PCR, while the TCRdb copy is restricted to in-frame clones and leaves out a portion. The sample lists fewer than 120,000 clones, 85% to 95% occurring once. The material sequenced was peripheral blood, taken on day 0 of AZD1222 vaccination. Source of these receptors: an adult in good health.

Written as DNA, the CDR3 is TGTGCCAGCAGCCAAAATACGGCCTCTAATGAAAAACTGTTTTTT. This translates into CASSQNTASNEKLFF. This sequence joins TRBV3-1 (or the pseudogene TRBV3-2) and TRBJ1-4; D uncertain. This CDR3 has 15 residues. Trimming pared 2 bases from V and 3 bases from J, leaving 10 bases between. Germline values: CDR1 LGHDT, CDR2 YNNKEL (reference sequence).

The gene calls are TRBV4-1 and TRBJ2-5; TRBD2 matches at 7 bases. The CDR3 is made up of 13 amino acids. Germline CDR1 is MGHRA and CDR2 is YSYEKL. J gave up 4 bases and V 1 base, and 0 bases lay outside the gene matches. CDR3 DNA: TGCGCCAGCAGCCAAGCGGGGGGAGAGACCCAGTACTTC. This translates into CASSQAGGETQYF.

The V call is TRBV7-8, the J call TRBJ1-5; D is uncertain. Trimming shortened V by 5 bases and J by 3 bases, and 17 bases separated the two germline ends. Germline values: CDR1 SGHVS, CDR2 FQNEAQ. CDR3 size: 16 residues. The chain's CDR3 is CASSPPSGGLNQPQHF. The CDR3 DNA reads as TGTGCCAGCAGCCCCCCCTCCGGCGGACTCAATCAGCCCCAGCATTTT.

The chain joins TRBV5-5 to TRBJ1-3; D may be TRBD1 (5 bases). The CDR3 length is 15 residues. Germline V gene data show CDR1 as SGHKS and CDR2 as YYEKEE (reference sequence). The ends were cut back, 1 base at V and 3 bases at J, with 11 bases in the middle. CDR3 bases: TGTGCCAGCAGCTTGATAGGGGTCGGTGGAAACACCATATATTTT. It is translated as CASSLIGVGGNTIYF.

This chain links TRBV7-2 with TRBJ1-6; a possible D gene is TRBD1 (5 bases). The V end was cut by 5 bases, the J end by 10 bases, with 15 bases between. This CDR3 contains 14 residues. Germline loops: CDR1 SGHTA, CDR2 FQGNSA. The CDR3 region has the DNA TGTGCCAGCAGCCTCGACAGTCCCAGGTCACCCCTCCACTTT. Translation gives CASSLDSPRSPLHF. Full variable domain (remainder filled in from reference TRBV7-2 and TRBJ1-6): GAGVSQSPSNKVTEKGKDVELRCDPISGHTALYWYRQSLGQGLEFLIYFQGNSAPDKSGLPSDRFSAERTGGSVSTLTIQRTQQEDSAVYLCASSLDSPRSPLHFGNGTRLTVT.

This chain joins TRBV28 and TRBJ2-7; 8 nucleotides line up with TRBD1. The CDR3 has 14 amino acids. Germline V gene data show CDR1 as MDHEN and CDR2 as SYDVKM. The V gene end was trimmed by 6 bases and the J gene end by 2 bases; junction bases not matched to a gene: 6. The CDR3 nucleotides read TGTGCCAGCAGACCCAGGGGGCGGGCCTACGAGCAGTACTTC. This codes for CASRPRGRAYEQYF.

The chain links TRBV19 to TRBJ1-5, with unresolved D. The CDR3 has 17 amino acids. The V end lost 4 bases, the J end lost 2 bases, and 18 bases lay between the germline ends. Germline V lookup: CDR1 LNHDA, CDR2 SQIVND (reference sequence). This CDR3 is CASSTPRMRFGNQPQHF. The DNA of the CDR3 is TGTGCCAGTAGTACCCCCCGTATGCGTTTCGGCAATCAGCCCCAGCATTTT.

The chain couples TRBV18 to TRBJ1-5; D remains ambiguous. Germline values: CDR1 KGHSH, CDR2 LQKENI. The CDR3 length is 16 residues. The V and J ends lost 4 bases and 6 bases respectively, with 19 bases between them. The DNA for the CDR3 is TGTGCCAGCTCACAACCGGGCCCTGGGTCGAGTCAGCCCCAGCATTTT. Its translation: CASSQPGPGSSQPQHF.

The J gene is TRBJ1-2, the V gene TRBV6-4; unclear D gene. The CDR3 loop spans 16 amino acids. V was pared by 4 bases and J by 8 bases, with 23 bases between. Germline-derived CDR1 and CDR2 are MRHNA and SNTAGT. The chain's CDR3 is CASSVFHSTSTEGYTF. The CDR3 DNA sequence: TGTGCCAGCAGTGTTTTTCACAGTACCTCCACAGAGGGCTACACCTTC.

The chain joins TRBV24-1 to TRBJ1-1, with TRBD1 matching over 10 bases. Germline loops: CDR1 KGHDR, CDR2 SFDVKD. CDR3 length: 15 amino acids. The junction had 9 bases not matched to a gene; V was cut back by 8 bases and J by 4 bases. The CDR3 reads CATMSGTGDGTEAFF. CDR3 DNA sequence: TGTGCCACCATGTCCGGGACAGGGGATGGCACTGAAGCTTTCTTT.

Only one count was recorded for this clone. This rearrangement joins TRBV28 to TRBJ1-2; maybe TRBD1 (6 bases). Trimming removed 7 bases from V and 6 bases from J, with 21 bases in between. This CDR3 has 15 amino acids. In germline, CDR1 is MDHEN, CDR2 SYDVKM. The chain's CDR3 is CASIGGARQENGYTF. As DNA, the CDR3 is TGTGCCAGCATTGGGGGAGCGCGACAGGAGAATGGCTACACCTTC.

The gene calls are TRBV6-5 and TRBJ1-1; no clear D. The germline V gene has CDR1 MNHEY and CDR2 SVGAGI. The CDR3 contains 15 residues. CDR3 residues: CVSSGRSRANTEAFF. The CDR3 DNA follows: TGTGTCTCTTCCGGGAGGAGTAGGGCGAACACTGAAGCTTTCTTT.

The chain carries TRBV25-1 and TRBJ2-5; D gene ambiguous. Trimming removed 6 bases at V and 1 base at J, with 9 bases between. The germline V gene has CDR1 MGHDK and CDR2 SYGVNS. The CDR3 consists of 13 residues. The CDR3 reads CASSGYSQETQYF. For the CDR3, the DNA is TGTGCCAGCAGCGGCTACAGCCAAGAGACCCAGTACTTC.

This chain joins TRBV19 and TRBJ1-2; 7 bases map to TRBD1. Per germline, CDR1 LNHDA and CDR2 SQIVND (reference sequence). This CDR3 comprises 13 residues. With V trimmed by 10 bases and J by 3 bases, 8 bases remained unmatched. CDR3 amino acids: CATVGTDYYGYTF. CDR3 bases: TGTGCCACCGTTGGGACAGACTACTATGGCTACACCTTC.

V gene TRBV27 combines with J gene TRBJ2-7; TRBD2 aligns across 7 bases. CDR3 length: 14 amino acids. The V gene end was trimmed by 6 bases and the J gene end by 2 bases; junction bases not matched to a gene: 7. Germline V gives CDR1 MNHEY, CDR2 SMNVEV (reference sequence). The CDR3 spells CASSLSGETYEQYF. The CDR3 DNA reads TGTGCCAGCAGCTTGAGCGGGGAGACCTACGAGCAGTACTTC.

The chain uses TRBV28 and TRBJ1-1; D not resolved. V was shortened by 4 bases and J by 1 base, with 4 bases between the two germline ends. The CDR3 sequence is 12 residues long. The germline V gene encodes CDR1 MDHEN and CDR2 SYDVKM. The CDR3 here is CASSYANTEAFF. CDR3 nucleotides: TGTGCCAGCAGTTATGCGAACACTGAAGCTTTCTTT.

Turning to this clone: Other DNA sequences within the sample encode an identical CDR3. The gene calls are TRBV28 and TRBJ2-3; D tentatively reads TRBD1 or TRBD2 (5 bases each). This CDR3 has 17 amino acids. V gave up 6 bases and J gave up 2 bases, with 21 bases separating them. Looked up from germline, CDR1 is MDHEN and CDR2 is SYDVKM. CDR3 region: CASRHTFRDGLTDTQYF. CDR3 bases: TGTGCCAGCAGACACACCTTCCGGGACGGTCTCACAGATACGCAGTATTTT.

This clone has more than one count but fewer than ten. The chain combines TRBV6-5 with TRBJ2-3; 10 bases line up with TRBD1. V lost 5 bases to trimming and J lost 2 bases; unmatched junction nucleotides: 4. CDR1 is MNHEY and CDR2 is SVGAGI in the germline V gene. The CDR3 contains 15 residues. The CDR3 loop reads CASSPGTGATDTQYF. In DNA, the CDR3 is TGTGCCAGCAGTCCCGGGACAGGGGCCACAGATACGCAGTATTTT.

The chain joins TRBV20-1 to TRBJ1-2; 8 bases match TRBD1. The trim removed 4 bases at V and 8 bases at J, leaving 3 bases unmatched. The CDR3 consists of 11 residues. Germline lookup yields CDR1 DFQATT and CDR2 SNEGSKA (reference sequence). The chain's CDR3 is CSATQGAGYTF. The DNA for the CDR3 is TGCAGTGCTACGCAGGGGGCGGGCTACACCTTC.

The J gene is TRBJ1-3, the V gene TRBV7-8, with TRBD1 as a possible D gene (5 bases). Germline V lookup: CDR1 SGHVS, CDR2 FQNEAQ. The CDR3 sequence is 16 residues long. Trimming pared 1 base from V and 5 bases from J, leaving 15 bases between. The CDR3 sequence is CASSLVGGKARNTIYF. In nucleotides, the CDR3 is TGTGCCAGCAGCTTAGTCGGGGGGAAGGCTAGAAACACCATATATTTT. Combining the CDR3 with reference TRBV7-8 and TRBJ1-3 gives the whole variable domain GAGVSQSPRYKVAKRGQDVALRCDPISGHVSLFWYQQALGQGPEFLTYFQNEAQLDKSGLPSDRFFAERPEGSVSTLKIQRTQQEDSAVYLCASSLVGGKARNTIYFGEGSWLTVV.

The DNA for the CDR3 is TGTGCCAGCAGCCAAGGTGCGGGGCATTCACCCCTCCACTTT. Its translation: CASSQGAGHSPLHF. V gene TRBV4-2 combines with J gene TRBJ1-6, with a weak D call TRBD1 (5 bases). This CDR3 contains 14 residues. Trimming stripped 1 base from V and 8 bases from J, with 9 bases between. Germline values: CDR1 LGHNA, CDR2 YNFKEQ.

The genes are TRBV18 and TRBJ2-7; D gene unclear. Germline CDR1 KGHSH, CDR2 LQKENI. The V end lost 2 bases, the J end lost 2 bases, and 10 bases lay between the germline ends. CDR3 length equals 14 residues. The CDR3 bases are TGTGCCAGCTCACCAGCAGGCTATCCCTACGAGCAGTACTTC. Encoded protein: CASSPAGYPYEQYF.

The chain has TRBV19 and TRBJ1-5; tentative D call: TRBD1 (6 bases). This CDR3 is 14 amino acids long. V was clipped by 5 bases and J by 6 bases, with 14 bases between them. Germline V gives CDR1 LNHDA, CDR2 SQIVND (reference sequence). This CDR3 reads CASSSQGLAQPQHF. CDR3 sequence (DNA): TGTGCCAGTAGTTCACAGGGTTTGGCTCAGCCCCAGCATTTT.

This chain uses TRBV7-9 with TRBJ2-6, with D tentatively TRBD2 (5 bases). This CDR3 region has 13 residues. Germline values: CDR1 SEHNR, CDR2 FQNEAQ (reference sequence). V was trimmed by 7 bases and J by 4 bases, leaving 8 bases between them. CDR3 sequence reads: CASTGFGANVLTF. The DNA of the CDR3 is TGTGCCAGCACGGGGTTCGGGGCCAACGTCCTGACTTTC.

This sequence joins TRBV10-3 and TRBJ1-1, with TRBD1 as a possible D gene (6 bases). Germline V CDR1 and CDR2: ENHRY, SYGVKD. The germline V and J ends were trimmed by 0 bases and 6 bases, with 11 bases remaining between them. This CDR3 spans 14 amino acids. The CDR3 protein is CAISESPGASEAFF. The CDR3 region has the DNA TGTGCCATCAGTGAGTCCCCGGGGGCTTCTGAAGCTTTCTTT.